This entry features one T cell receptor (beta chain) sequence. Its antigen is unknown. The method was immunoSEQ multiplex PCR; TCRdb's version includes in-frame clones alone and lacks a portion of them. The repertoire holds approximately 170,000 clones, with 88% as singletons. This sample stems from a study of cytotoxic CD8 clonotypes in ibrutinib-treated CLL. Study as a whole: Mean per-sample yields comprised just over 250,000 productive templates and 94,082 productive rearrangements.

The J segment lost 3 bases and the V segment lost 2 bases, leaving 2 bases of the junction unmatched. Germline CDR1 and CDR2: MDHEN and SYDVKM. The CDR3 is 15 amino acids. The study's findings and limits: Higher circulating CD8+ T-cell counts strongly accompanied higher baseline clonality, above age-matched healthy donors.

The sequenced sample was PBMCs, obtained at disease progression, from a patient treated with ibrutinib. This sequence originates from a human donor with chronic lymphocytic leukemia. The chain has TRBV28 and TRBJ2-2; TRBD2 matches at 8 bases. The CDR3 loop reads CASSLGTRHTGELFF. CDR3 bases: TGTGCCAGCAGTTTAGGGACTAGGCACACCGGGGAGCTGTTTTTT. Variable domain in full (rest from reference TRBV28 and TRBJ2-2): DVKVTQSSRYLVKRTGEKVFLECVQDMDHENMFWYRQDPGLGLRLIYFSYDVKMKEKGDIPEGYSVSREKKERFSLILESASTNQTSMYLCASSLGTRHTGELFFGEGSRLTVL.